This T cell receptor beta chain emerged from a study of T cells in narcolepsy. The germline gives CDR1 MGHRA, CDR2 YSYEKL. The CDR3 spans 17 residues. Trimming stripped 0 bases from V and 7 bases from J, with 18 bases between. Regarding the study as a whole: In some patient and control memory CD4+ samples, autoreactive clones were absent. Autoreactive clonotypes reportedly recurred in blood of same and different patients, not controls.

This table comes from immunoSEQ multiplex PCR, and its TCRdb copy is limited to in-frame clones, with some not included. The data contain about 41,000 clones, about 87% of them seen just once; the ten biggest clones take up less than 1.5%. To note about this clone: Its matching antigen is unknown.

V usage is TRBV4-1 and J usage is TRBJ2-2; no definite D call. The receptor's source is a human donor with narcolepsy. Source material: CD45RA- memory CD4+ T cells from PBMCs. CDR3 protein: CASSQDSLATLGGELFF. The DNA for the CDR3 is TGCGCCAGCAGCCAAGATTCCCTGGCCACTTTGGGCGGGGAGCTGTTTTTT.